The present entry profiles one TCR beta chain with its context. The record originates from a study of blood T cell repertoires in COVID-19. V lost 1 base, J lost 5 bases, and 5 bases stayed unmatched. Germline CDR1 is PRHDT and CDR2 is FYEKMQ (reference sequence). The CDR3 loop spans 15 amino acids. In the original analysis: For nucleated cells, counts were estimated from reference gene primer amplification. Assay used: immunoSEQ multiplex PCR; TCRdb lists only in-frame clones, some missing. That table furnishes V, J and clone size, whereas the DNA furnished D and trimming. The sample carries over 40,000 clones, approximately 92% recorded once.

Source material: peripheral blood. This TCR was sampled from a human donor in a cohort sampled during active COVID-19. The chain employs TRBV13 and TRBJ2-3; 8 positions agree with TRBD1. The CDR3 loop reads CASSLAPGGVDTQYF. Here the CDR3 DNA reads TGTGCCAGCAGCTTAGCGCCAGGGGGCGTAGATACGCAGTATTTT.